The 7 T cell receptor beta chains below come from one sample, sequenced in a study of CXCR3-negative and CXCR3-positive naive CD8 T cells. General study results and limits: More hydrophobic TRB CDR3s occurred in CXCR3-positive than in CXCR3-negative naive cells.

TRB cDNA was prepared as libraries by UMI-labeled 5' RACE. With the 5' RACE reads reprocessed, TCRdb shows one record per CDR3 protein and no DNA. The sample totals tens of thousands of distinct CDR3 sequences. No antigens are known for them. The sample comprised naive CXCR3+ CD8+ T cells from blood. Subset reported: CD45RO-CCR7+CD27+CD95- naive CD8+ T cells expressing CXCR3 (TNR3+). These receptor sequences come from a human donor in good health. Some clones in this sample may be carry-over from other donors' samples.

The chain joins TRBV20-1 to TRBJ2-1; TCRdb returns TRBD2, unconfirmable since there is no DNA. The CDR3 spans 15 residues. Germline CDR1 reads DFQATT; CDR2 reads SNEGSKA (reference sequence). CDR3 loop: CSARAGLVRANEQFF.

The rearrangement joins TRBV28 to TRBJ1-1; TCRdb names TRBD1, which stays unverified in the absence of DNA. There are 14 residues in the CDR3. Looked up from germline, CDR1 is MDHEN and CDR2 is SYDVKM. The CDR3 sequence is CASSTRGTGTEAFF.

V gene TRBV29-1 combines with J gene TRBJ2-3; the TCRdb D gene call, TRBD2, has no DNA to confirm it. The CDR3 loop spans 14 amino acids. Germline V lookup: CDR1 SQVTM, CDR2 ANQGSEA. Here the CDR3 reads CSVEGLAGADTQYF.

The chain carries TRBV4-3 and TRBJ1-1; TCRdb's D call, TRBD1, is unchecked because there is no DNA. This CDR3 contains 14 residues. CDR1 and CDR2 from the germline V gene are LGHNA and YSLEER. The CDR3 is CASSQYRGNTEAFF.

The chain joins TRBV28 to TRBJ2-1; TCRdb gives TRBD1 as the D gene, but with no DNA this cannot be confirmed. The CDR3 runs 13 residues. CDR1 is MDHEN and CDR2 is SYDVKM in the germline V gene. The CDR3 spells CASSLDRDYEQFF. The variable domain in full, completed from reference TRBV28 and TRBJ2-1, reads DVKVTQSSRYLVKRTGEKVFLECVQDMDHENMFWYRQDPGLGLRLIYFSYDVKMKEKGDIPEGYSVSREKKERFSLILESASTNQTSMYLCASSLDRDYEQFFGPGTRLTVL.

The rearrangement joins TRBV7-9 to TRBJ2-7; TCRdb gives TRBD1 as the D gene, but with no DNA this cannot be confirmed. Germline CDR1 SEHNR, CDR2 FQNEAQ (reference sequence). This CDR3 is 15 amino acids long. The CDR3 loop reads CASRPSQGINYEQYF.

The V call is TRBV12-3 or TRBV12-4, the J call TRBJ2-5; TCRdb selects TRBD2, and the lack of DNA leaves this call unchecked. The CDR3 runs to 15 residues. The chain's CDR3 is CASRGLAGGQETQYF.